The T cell receptor beta chain described here comes from a study of T cells after yellow fever vaccination. TCRdb re-called the 5' RACE reads through MiXCR, storing one row per CDR3 protein. The sample lists 250,000 to 300,000 distinct CDR3 sequences, about 5.2% seen once, with roughly 3.3% in the top ten. The CDR3 runs 14 residues. CDR1 is SSHAT, CDR2 FNYEAQ, per germline (reference sequence). The V gene is TRBV7-7, the J gene TRBJ2-7; a weak D match, TRBD1 (6 bases). This TCR derives from a man younger than 30 who received the YFV17D yellow fever vaccine. The material sequenced was CD4+ T cells sorted from PBMCs, taken on the day of the yellow fever booster vaccination. The CDR3 protein is CASSLAGRGYEQYV. CDR3 in DNA: TGTGCTAGCAGCTTAGCTGGCAGGGGATACGAGCAGTACGTC.